The 30 T cell receptor beta chains listed next were all sequenced from one sample in a study of early T cells in non-severe SARS-CoV-2 infection. TCRdb reprocessed the 5' RACE reads via MiXCR and lists one record per CDR3 protein. In the table there are 25,000 to 35,000 distinct CDR3 sequences, approximately 5% of which are singletons. The specimen was whole blood. These receptors originate from an adult who was a healthcare worker with PCR-confirmed SARS-CoV-2 infection or an uninfected control (not recorded which).

This clonotype appeared a few times. This chain uses TRBV13 with TRBJ2-3; TRBD2 agrees at 10 bases. Per germline, CDR1 PRHDT and CDR2 FYEKMQ (reference sequence). Losses at the gene ends were 6 bases for V and 7 bases for J; bases not matched to a gene: 19. This CDR3 has 18 amino acids. CDR3 loop: CASRLRGAGVSGGHTQYF. CDR3 DNA sequence: TGTGCCAGCAGATTAAGAGGAGCCGGGGTTAGCGGGGGGCATACGCAGTATTTT.

Many counts were recorded for this clonotype. The chain joins TRBV12-3 or TRBV12-4 to TRBJ2-7; 10 positions match TRBD1. The CDR3 has 13 residues. V gave up 5 bases and J gave up 6 bases; unmatched junction bases: 4. CDR3 in DNA: TGTGCCAGCAGTGTAGACAGGGGGCGCGAGCAGTACTTC. Amino acid sequence: CASSVDRGREQYF.

There are many counts of this clonotype. The V call is TRBV19, the J call TRBJ1-2; D not resolved. Germline lookup yields CDR1 LNHDA and CDR2 SQIVND (reference sequence). The CDR3 has 12 amino acids. Trimming removed 7 bases at V and 2 bases at J, with 8 bases between. CDR3 region: CASTPGNYGYTF. CDR3 sequence (DNA): TGTGCCAGTACCCCTGGGAACTATGGCTACACCTTC.

At least ten counts were recorded for this clonotype. The V call is TRBV19, the J call TRBJ2-1; D may correspond to TRBD1 or TRBD2 (7 bases each). The CDR3 totals 17 residues. With 0 bases removed from V and 3 bases from J, the gap between germline ends came to 15 bases. Germline CDR1 LNHDA, CDR2 SQIVND (reference sequence). This CDR3 reads CASSIEAGQTFYNEQFF. The CDR3 nucleotides read TGTGCCAGTAGTATAGAAGCGGGACAGACTTTCTACAATGAGCAGTTCTTC.

This clonotype was picked up a small number of times. This chain uses TRBV3-1 with TRBJ2-2, with D perhaps matching TRBD2 (7 bases). The V gene's germline CDR1 is LGHDT and CDR2 YNNKEL (reference sequence). The CDR3 runs 16 residues. V was trimmed by 1 base and J by 7 bases, leaving 16 bases between them. The CDR3 region has the DNA TGTGCCAGCAGCCAAGGACTTGGGGGGGCCAACGGGGAGCTGTTTTTT. This sequence encodes CASSQGLGGANGELFF.

This clonotype was observed at least ten times. The rearrangement uses TRBV7-8 and TRBJ1-1, with D maybe TRBD1 (5 bases). Germline loops: CDR1 SGHVS, CDR2 FQNEAQ. Trimming took off 1 base at V and 2 bases at J, with 14 bases between the two ends. This CDR3 comprises 16 residues. This CDR3 reads CASSLGQRDLNTEAFF. The CDR3 nucleotides are TGTGCCAGCAGCTTAGGTCAGAGGGACTTAAACACTGAAGCTTTCTTT. Variable domain in full (rest from reference TRBV7-8 and TRBJ1-1): GAGVSQSPRYKVAKRGQDVALRCDPISGHVSLFWYQQALGQGPEFLTYFQNEAQLDKSGLPSDRFFAERPEGSVSTLKIQRTQQEDSAVYLCASSLGQRDLNTEAFFGQGTRLTVV.

This clonotype was seen more than once but under ten times. The genes are TRBV25-1 and TRBJ2-3; TRBD1 or TRBD2 may be the D gene (5 bases each). V was trimmed by 7 bases and J by 8 bases, leaving 10 bases between them. The CDR3 length is 11 residues. In germline, CDR1 is MGHDK, CDR2 SYGVNS. CDR3 DNA sequence: TGTGCCAGCACCGGGGCGGGTACGCAGTATTTT. Translation gives CASTGAGTQYF.

There are many counts of this clonotype. The chain combines TRBV7-2 with TRBJ2-4; the D call may be TRBD1 or TRBD2 (6 bases each). The CDR3 sequence is 16 residues long. Germline-derived CDR1 and CDR2 are SGHTA and FQGNSA. V shed 5 bases and J shed 5 bases, with 19 bases lying between them. The CDR3 coding sequence is TGTGCCAGCAGCATCCTCATACGGGGGACACAAAACATTCAGTACTTC. This sequence encodes CASSILIRGTQNIQYF.

This clonotype came up a few times. With a much larger clone just one base away, this may be a read error. The rearrangement joins TRBV6-1 to TRBJ1-5, with D unclear. The CDR3 is made up of 13 amino acids. Germline V gives CDR1 MNHNS, CDR2 SASEGT. CDR3 DNA sequence: TGTGTCAGCAGTGCGACACCGCATCAGCCCCAGCATTTT. Its protein is CVSSATPHQPQHF.

This clonotype has only a few counts. The V and J genes are TRBV6-4 and TRBJ2-3, with 8 bases aligning to TRBD2. Germline V gives CDR1 MRHNA, CDR2 SNTAGT. The V segment lost 6 bases and the J segment 4 bases; nucleotides outside the gene matches: 9. The CDR3 has 15 residues. CDR3 sequence: CASSETGGAADTQYF. CDR3 nucleotide sequence: TGTGCCAGCAGCGAAACCGGGGGGGCCGCAGATACGCAGTATTTT.

This clonotype was seen a few times. The chain couples TRBV7-4 to TRBJ2-3; 7 bases are shared with TRBD2. The CDR3 spans 17 residues. Germline-derived CDR1 and CDR2 are SGHVT and SQSDAQ. V lost 1 base, J lost 0 bases, and 7 bases stayed unmatched. The CDR3: CASSLERGEPSTDTQYF. DNA for the CDR3: TGTGCCAGCAGCTTAGAACGGGGGGAACCTAGCACAGATACGCAGTATTTT. Using reference TRBV7-4 and TRBJ2-3 for the parts outside the CDR3, the full variable domain is GAGVSQSPRYKVAKRGRDVALRCDSISGHVTLYWYRQTLGQGSEVLTYSQSDAQRDKSGRPSGRFSAERPERSVSTLKIQRTEQGDSAVYLCASSLERGEPSTDTQYFGPGTRLTVL.

The sample holds many counts of this clonotype. V usage is TRBV5-1 and J usage is TRBJ1-1, with a weak D call TRBD1 (6 bases). Trimming removed 4 bases at V and 6 bases at J, with 16 bases between. This CDR3 is built from 14 residues. The germline V gene has CDR1 SGHRS and CDR2 YFSETQ. CDR3 sequence (DNA): TGCGCCAGCAGCCCCCAACAGGGAAGTCCTGAAGCTTTCTTT. Protein product: CASSPQQGSPEAFF.

This clonotype was seen ten or more times. The chain has TRBV19 and TRBJ2-1; TRBD2 agrees at 9 bases. Germline V lookup: CDR1 LNHDA, CDR2 SQIVND (reference sequence). This CDR3 has 15 amino acids. The J segment lost 3 bases and the V segment lost 3 bases, leaving 3 bases of the junction unmatched. The CDR3 DNA reads TGTGCCAGTAGTATTCCAGCGGGGGGCTACAATGAGCAGTTCTTC. Translation gives CASSIPAGGYNEQFF.

This clonotype came up many times. This sequence joins TRBV7-8 and TRBJ1-6, with D unclear. The CDR3 runs 14 residues. The V gene lost 8 bases and the J gene lost 4 bases, with 12 bases spanning the gap. Germline V CDR1 and CDR2: SGHVS, FQNEAQ. The CDR3 coding sequence is TGTGCCAGCCGTCCGGGATTGTATAATTCACCCCTCCACTTT. Residues: CASRPGLYNSPLHF. The whole variable domain, remainder taken from reference TRBV7-8 and TRBJ1-6, is GAGVSQSPRYKVAKRGQDVALRCDPISGHVSLFWYQQALGQGPEFLTYFQNEAQLDKSGLPSDRFFAERPEGSVSTLKIQRTQQEDSAVYLCASRPGLYNSPLHFGNGTRLTVT.

This clonotype was counted at least ten times. The V and J genes are TRBV27 and TRBJ1-1, with no clear D. The CDR3 extends over 14 amino acids. Germline V CDR1 and CDR2: MNHEY, SMNVEV (reference sequence). The V gene lost 1 base and the J gene lost 1 base, with 7 bases spanning the gap. Here the CDR3 reads CASSLLGPNTEAFF. The CDR3 bases are TGTGCCAGCAGTTTATTAGGCCCGAACACTGAAGCTTTCTTT.

The chain joins TRBV5-1 to TRBJ2-3, with TRBD2 as a possible D gene (6 bases). There are 16 residues in the CDR3. Trimming cost V 7 bases and J 0 bases, with 18 bases left between them. The germline V gene has CDR1 SGHRS and CDR2 YFSETQ. The CDR3: CASSQWDLLSTDTQYF. In nucleotides, the CDR3 is TGCGCCAGCTCCCAATGGGACTTATTAAGCACAGATACGCAGTATTTT.

This clonotype has at least ten counts. V is TRBV12-3 or TRBV12-4 and J is TRBJ2-5, with 8 bases that match TRBD1. This CDR3 has 14 amino acids. Germline trimming cut 6 bases from V and 5 bases from J; bases unmatched to any gene: 8. CDR3 sequence reads: CASRPGQGDETQYF. The CDR3 DNA reads TGTGCCAGCAGGCCCGGACAGGGCGACGAGACCCAGTACTTC.

This sequence joins TRBV5-4 and TRBJ2-7; 8 positions match TRBD2. CDR1 SGHNT and CDR2 YYREEE come from the germline V gene (reference sequence). J was trimmed by 7 bases and V by 2 bases; bases with no gene match: 5. This CDR3 region has 13 residues. The CDR3 protein is CASSFRGGEEQYF. The CDR3 DNA sequence: TGTGCCAGCAGCTTTCGGGGGGGCGAGGAGCAGTACTTC.

This clonotype was seen a handful of times. The chain uses TRBV19 and TRBJ2-1; D uncertain. Per germline, CDR1 LNHDA and CDR2 SQIVND (reference sequence). The CDR3 is 14 amino acids. The germline V and J ends were trimmed by 7 bases and 0 bases, with 10 bases remaining between them. CDR3 protein: CASTRAGSYNEQFF. CDR3 sequence (DNA): TGTGCCAGTACCCGGGCCGGCTCCTACAATGAGCAGTTCTTC.

The CDR3 protein is CASSIGTSGGYEQYF. For the CDR3, the DNA is TGTGCCAGCAGCATCGGGACTAGCGGGGGTTACGAGCAGTACTTC. The chain employs TRBV7-6 and TRBJ2-7, with 14 bases identical to TRBD2. Germline V gene sequence: CDR1 SGHVS, CDR2 FNYEAQ. The J segment lost 4 bases and the V segment lost 5 bases, leaving 4 bases of the junction unmatched. There are 15 residues in the CDR3.

This clonotype was counted many times. The chain couples TRBV27 to TRBJ2-5; 10 positions agree with TRBD2. The CDR3 has 16 residues. V was pared by 2 bases and J by 5 bases, with 8 bases of the junction left unmatched. Germline CDR1 and CDR2: MNHEY and SMNVEV (reference sequence). CDR3 sequence (DNA): TGTGCCAGCAGTTTAAGGCCCTTGACTAGCGGGGAGACCCAGTACTTC. It translates to CASSLRPLTSGETQYF.

This clonotype has more than one count but fewer than ten. This chain connects TRBV18 to TRBJ2-3; 7 bases fit TRBD1. Germline loops: CDR1 KGHSH, CDR2 LQKENI. The CDR3 sequence is 15 residues long. J gave up 6 bases and V 3 bases, and 9 bases lay outside the gene matches. CDR3: CASSPSDRAGDTQYF. The CDR3 coding sequence is TGTGCCAGCTCACCCAGTGACAGGGCCGGGGATACGCAGTATTTT. Full variable domain (missing parts from reference TRBV18 and TRBJ2-3): NAGVMQNPRHLVRRRGQEARLRCSPMKGHSHVYWYRQLPEEGLKFMVYLQKENIIDESGMPKERFSAEFPKEGPSILRIQQVVRGDSAAYFCASSPSDRAGDTQYFGPGTRLTVL.

This clonotype was counted ten times or more. The chain couples TRBV4-3 to TRBJ2-3; the D is unclear. The V gene lost 5 bases and the J gene lost 4 bases, with 7 bases spanning the gap. The CDR3 is 12 residues long. Germline V gene sequence: CDR1 LGHNA, CDR2 YSLEER. The CDR3 sequence is CASSETADTQYF. The CDR3 DNA reads as TGCGCCAGCAGCGAAACAGCAGATACGCAGTATTTT.

This clonotype was counted many times. This chain links TRBV7-6 with TRBJ2-3; possibly TRBD2 for D (6 bases). This CDR3 spans 18 amino acids. Trimming removed 0 bases at V and 1 base at J, with 17 bases between. CDR1 is SGHVS and CDR2 is FNYEAQ in the germline V gene. CDR3 residues: CASSLAIGVAVGTDTQYF. In DNA, the CDR3 is TGTGCCAGCAGCTTAGCGATCGGTGTAGCGGTGGGCACAGATACGCAGTATTTT.

This clonotype was detected ten times or more. The V and J genes are TRBV6-5 and TRBJ1-1; perhaps TRBD1 as D (6 bases). CDR3 length equals 15 residues. V was shortened by 2 bases and J by 8 bases, with 18 bases between the two germline ends. CDR1 MNHEY and CDR2 SVGAGI come from the germline V gene. The CDR3 loop reads CASSYAEVRGGEAFF. DNA of the CDR3: TGTGCCAGCAGTTACGCTGAGGTCAGGGGCGGCGAAGCTTTCTTT.

In its sample, this clonotype was seen many times. V is TRBV11-2 and J is TRBJ2-7; the match to TRBD1 covers 8 bases. The CDR3 totals 16 residues. Germline V gives CDR1 SGHAT, CDR2 FQNNGV. Trimming at V came to 2 bases and at J to 1 base, leaving 7 bases not matched to a gene. CDR3 sequence reads: CASSLNAGGVSYEQYF. CDR3 nucleotides: TGTGCCAGCAGCTTAAACGCAGGGGGCGTTTCCTACGAGCAGTACTTC. Combining the CDR3 with reference TRBV11-2 and TRBJ2-7 gives the whole variable domain EAGVAQSPRYKIIEKRQSVAFWCNPISGHATLYWYQQILGQGPKLLIQFQNNGVVDDSQLPKDRFSAERLKGVDSTLKIQPAKLEDSAVYLCASSLNAGGVSYEQYFGPGTRLTVT.

This clonotype was detected a few times. The V call is TRBV7-2, the J call TRBJ2-3; 13 nucleotides match TRBD2. The CDR3 sequence is 13 residues long. From germline, CDR1 is SGHTA and CDR2 FQGNSA. The trim removed 10 bases at V and 6 bases at J, leaving 4 bases unmatched. The CDR3 bases are TGTGCCATGACTAGCGGGGGGTCGGATACGCAGTATTTT. Translation: CAMTSGGSDTQYF.

Ten or more counts support this clonotype. The V gene is TRBV19, the J gene TRBJ2-7; 7 bases fit TRBD1. The germline V gene encodes CDR1 LNHDA and CDR2 SQIVND (reference sequence). The CDR3 sequence is 13 residues long. Trimming removed 6 bases from V and 6 bases from J; junction bases left unmatched: 8. CDR3 sequence (DNA): TGTGCCAGTAGCGAGATGACAGGGAGCGAGCAGTACTTC. Translating gives CASSEMTGSEQYF.

The chain uses TRBV6-5 and TRBJ2-7, with D unclear. The CDR3 covers 13 residues. With 6 bases removed from V and 0 bases from J, the gap between germline ends came to 9 bases. Per germline, CDR1 MNHEY and CDR2 SVGAGI. The CDR3 here is CASRVPSSYEQYF. CDR3 DNA: TGTGCCAGCAGGGTTCCTAGCTCCTACGAGCAGTACTTC.

The rearrangement links TRBV5-5 to TRBJ2-3; D not certain. Germline-derived CDR1 and CDR2 are SGHKS and YYEKEE (reference sequence). The V end lost 0 bases, the J end lost 4 bases, and 9 bases lay between the germline ends. This CDR3 has 14 amino acids. CDR3 in DNA: TGTGCCAGCAGCTTGGTGGCCACGGCAGATACGCAGTATTTT. It specifies CASSLVATADTQYF.